This T cell receptor (beta chain) was found in a study of blood T cell repertoires in COVID-19. Germline CDR1 reads SGHRS; CDR2 reads YFSETQ. V was cut by 0 bases and J by 4 bases, with 30 bases left in between. This CDR3 has 21 amino acids. Original processing methods: Nucleated cell counts were estimated from reference gene primer amplification. TCRdb's table, derived via immunoSEQ multiplex PCR, lists solely in-frame clones and lacks some. Clone size and the V and J calls come from that table; the DNA yielded D and trimming. Altogether around 100,000 clones are present, roughly 79% being singletons, with the ten largest covering approximately 31%.

The sequence was collected from a man in his 70s with active or convalescent COVID-19. The chain uses TRBV5-1 and TRBJ2-3, with D maybe TRBD2 (7 bases). Sequences were obtained from peripheral blood. Written as DNA, the CDR3 is TGCGCCAGCAGCTTGGCCTTACAGACAGGTGGTCTCGGACTAGTGTCAGATACGCAGTATTTT. It codes for CASSLALQTGGLGLVSDTQYF.